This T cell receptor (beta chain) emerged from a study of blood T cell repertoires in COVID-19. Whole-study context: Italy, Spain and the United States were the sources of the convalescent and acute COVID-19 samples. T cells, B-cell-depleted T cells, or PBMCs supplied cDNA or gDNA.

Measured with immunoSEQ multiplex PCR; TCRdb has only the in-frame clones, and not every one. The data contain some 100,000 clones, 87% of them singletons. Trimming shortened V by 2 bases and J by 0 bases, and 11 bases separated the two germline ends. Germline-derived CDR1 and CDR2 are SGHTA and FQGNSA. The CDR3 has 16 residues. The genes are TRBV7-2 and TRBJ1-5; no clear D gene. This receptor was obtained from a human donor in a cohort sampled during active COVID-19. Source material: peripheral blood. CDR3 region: CASSLMASLSNQPQHF. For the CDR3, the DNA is TGTGCCAGCAGCTTAATGGCCAGTCTTAGCAATCAGCCCCAGCATTTT.